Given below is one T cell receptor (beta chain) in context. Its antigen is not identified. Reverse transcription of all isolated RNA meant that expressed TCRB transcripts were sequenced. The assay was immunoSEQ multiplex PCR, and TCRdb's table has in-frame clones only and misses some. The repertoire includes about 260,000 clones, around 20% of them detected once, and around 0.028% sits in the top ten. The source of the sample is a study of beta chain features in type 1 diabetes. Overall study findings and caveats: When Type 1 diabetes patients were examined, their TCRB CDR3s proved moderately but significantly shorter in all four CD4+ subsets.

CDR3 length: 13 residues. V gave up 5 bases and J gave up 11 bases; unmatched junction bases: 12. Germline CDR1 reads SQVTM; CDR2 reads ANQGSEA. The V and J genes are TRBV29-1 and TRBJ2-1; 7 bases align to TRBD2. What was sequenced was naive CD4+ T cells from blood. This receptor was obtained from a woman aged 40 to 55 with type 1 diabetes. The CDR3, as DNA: TGCAGCGTTCCAATCGATCTAGCGGACCAGCAGTTCTTC. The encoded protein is CSVPIDLADQQFF.